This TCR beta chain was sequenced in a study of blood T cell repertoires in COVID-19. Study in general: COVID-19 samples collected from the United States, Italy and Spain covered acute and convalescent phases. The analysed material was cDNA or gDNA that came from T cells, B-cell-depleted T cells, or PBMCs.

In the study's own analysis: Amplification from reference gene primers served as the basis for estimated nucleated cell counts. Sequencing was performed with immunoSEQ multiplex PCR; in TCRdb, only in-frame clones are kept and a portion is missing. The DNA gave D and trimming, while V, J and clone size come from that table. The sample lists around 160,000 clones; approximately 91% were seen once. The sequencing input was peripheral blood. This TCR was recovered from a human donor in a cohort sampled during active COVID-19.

Written as DNA, the CDR3 is TGTGCCAGCAGCGAACAGGGTAATCAGCCCCAGCATTTT. This codes for CASSEQGNQPQHF. The J gene is TRBJ1-5, the V gene TRBV7-3, with D perhaps TRBD1 (6 bases). Germline CDR1 and CDR2: SGHTA and FQGTGA. CDR3 length equals 13 residues. V was clipped by 5 bases and J by 4 bases, with 9 bases between them.